This T cell receptor (beta chain) was obtained from a study of cytomegalovirus exposure and HLA in healthy donors. Study summary: Most genotyped donors, around four fifths of 300 to 400, had Caucasian-associated genetic ancestry. Study results and caveats: Later on, an analysis found that several of the most significant clusters appeared to be linked to common viral pathogens, which included parvovirus B19. Reported results showed that the classifier diagnosed cytomegalovirus status with high specificity and sensitivity.

With respect to this clone: Its antigen remains unknown.

Trimming shortened V by 2 bases and J by 5 bases, and 5 bases separated the two germline ends. Germline V gene sequence: CDR1 KGHSH, CDR2 LQKENI. CDR3 length equals 12 residues. The PCR ran on 60 Vbeta and 13 Jbeta primers. The repertoire was sequenced with immunoSEQ multiplex PCR; TCRdb's copy has only in-frame clones and lacks some. The table records about 130,000 clones, 80% of them present only once. The receptor was derived from a woman in her thirties or forties in good health and CMV-seronegative. This rearrangement joins TRBV18 to TRBJ2-3; TRBD2 might be the D (5 bases). Sample: PBMCs. The CDR3 here is CASSPAGDTQYF. For the CDR3, the DNA is TGTGCCAGCTCACCAGCGGGAGATACGCAGTATTTT.